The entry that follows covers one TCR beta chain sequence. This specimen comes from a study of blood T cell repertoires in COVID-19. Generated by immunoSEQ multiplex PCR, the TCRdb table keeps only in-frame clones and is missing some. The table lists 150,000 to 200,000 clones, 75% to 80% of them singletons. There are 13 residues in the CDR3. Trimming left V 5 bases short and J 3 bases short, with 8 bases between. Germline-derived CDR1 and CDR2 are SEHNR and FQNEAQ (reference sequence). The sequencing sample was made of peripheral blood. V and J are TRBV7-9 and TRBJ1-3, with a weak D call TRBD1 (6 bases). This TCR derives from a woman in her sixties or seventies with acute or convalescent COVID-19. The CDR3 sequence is CASSPGVGNTIYF. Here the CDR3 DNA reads TGTGCCAGCAGCCCAGGGGTTGGAAACACCATATATTTT.